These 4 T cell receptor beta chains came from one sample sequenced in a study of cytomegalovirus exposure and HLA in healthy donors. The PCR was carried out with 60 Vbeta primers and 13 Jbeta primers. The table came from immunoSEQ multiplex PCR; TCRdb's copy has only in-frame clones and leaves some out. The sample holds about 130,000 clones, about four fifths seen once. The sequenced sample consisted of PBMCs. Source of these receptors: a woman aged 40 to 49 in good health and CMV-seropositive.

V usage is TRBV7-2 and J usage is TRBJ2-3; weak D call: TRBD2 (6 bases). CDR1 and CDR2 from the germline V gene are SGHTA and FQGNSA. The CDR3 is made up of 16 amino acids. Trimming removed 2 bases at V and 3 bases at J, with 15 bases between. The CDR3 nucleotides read TGTGCCAGCAGCTTATTGGGGGGAGTCGCGACAGATACGCAGTATTTT. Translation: CASSLLGGVATDTQYF.

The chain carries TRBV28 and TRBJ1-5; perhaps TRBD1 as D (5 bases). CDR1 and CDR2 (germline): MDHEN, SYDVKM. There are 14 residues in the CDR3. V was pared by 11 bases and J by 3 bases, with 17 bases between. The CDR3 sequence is CAGSQGGANQPQHF. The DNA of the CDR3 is TGTGCCGGATCCCAGGGTGGTGCCAATCAGCCCCAGCATTTT.

CDR3: CASSWTGGGGNTIYF. The CDR3 DNA reads TGCGCCAGCAGCTGGACAGGGGGCGGCGGAAACACCATATATTTT. The V and J genes are TRBV5-1 and TRBJ1-3; 11 bases are a match to TRBD1. The V and J ends lost 3 bases and 4 bases, in that order; junction bases with no gene match: 3. The CDR3 has 15 residues. Germline values: CDR1 SGHRS, CDR2 YFSETQ.

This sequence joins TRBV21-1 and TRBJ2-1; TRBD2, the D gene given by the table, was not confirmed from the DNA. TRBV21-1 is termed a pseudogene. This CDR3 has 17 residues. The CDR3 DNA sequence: TGTGCCAGCAGCAAAAGGGGGACTAGCGGGAGTCCGAATGAGCAGTTCTTC. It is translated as CASSKRGTSGSPNEQFF.